This TCR beta chain is from a study of cytomegalovirus exposure and HLA in healthy donors. Study details: Membership in the Caucasian-associated ancestry cluster was found for around 85% of a few hundred genotyped donors. Overall study findings and caveats: Most TCR sequences were uncommon, yet certain public TCRs appeared in many donors.

The CDR3 sequence is 11 residues long. From germline, CDR1 is SEHNR and CDR2 FQNEAQ (reference sequence). V was trimmed by 1 base and J by 13 bases, leaving 8 bases between them. Of note for this clone: The antigen remains unidentified.

The PCR used 60 Vbeta and 13 Jbeta primers. Sequenced by immunoSEQ multiplex PCR; TCRdb stores in-frame clones only, minus some. The repertoire holds 170,000 or so clones, with approximately 80% as singletons. The receptor was isolated from a woman in her twenties or thirties in good health and CMV-seronegative. Sequenced: PBMCs. The gene calls are TRBV7-9 and TRBJ2-1; D unresolved. As DNA, the CDR3 is TGTGCCAGCAGCTTAGAAGCCGCTCAGTTCTTC. Translated: CASSLEAAQFF. Full variable domain (missing parts from reference TRBV7-9 and TRBJ2-1): DTGVSQNPRHKITKRGQNVTFRCDPISEHNRLYWYRQTLGQGPEFLTYFQNEAQLEKSRLLSDRFSAERPKGSFSTLEIQRTEQGDSAMYLCASSLEAAQFFGPGTRLTVL.